This T cell receptor beta chain was identified during a study of T cell changes during pregnancy in multiple sclerosis. Profiled with immunoSEQ multiplex PCR; TCRdb holds only in-frame clones, not every one. The sample includes just over 80,000 clones, about 95% of them seen just once. The ends were cut back, 0 bases at V and 1 base at J, with 4 bases in the middle. CDR3 length: 14 amino acids. Germline V lookup: CDR1 SGHRS, CDR2 YFSETQ. The V gene is TRBV5-1, the J gene TRBJ2-2, with D unresolved. Sequencing used peripheral blood, obtained in the second trimester of pregnancy. The sequence came from a female donor with multiple sclerosis, enrolled in a pregnancy study. The CDR3 sequence: CASSLVQNTGELFF. Written as DNA, the CDR3 is TGCGCCAGCAGCTTGGTTCAGAACACCGGGGAGCTGTTTTTT.